The text below deals with one TCR beta chain. The sample is drawn from a study of blood T cell repertoires in COVID-19. Here immunoSEQ multiplex PCR was the method, and the copy in TCRdb shows in-frame clones only, minus some. The sample has around 170,000 clones, about 88% seen once. Germline lookup yields CDR1 GTSNPN and CDR2 SVGIG (reference sequence). This CDR3 is 15 amino acids long. V was clipped by 1 base and J by 7 bases, with 14 bases between them. The sequenced sample consisted of peripheral blood. The J gene is TRBJ1-6, the V gene TRBV30; the D gene is possibly TRBD1 (5 bases). This sequence was found in a man aged 55 to 69 with acute or convalescent COVID-19. The CDR3 reads CAWSGLGEGNSPLHF. The CDR3 bases are TGTGCCTGGAGTGGGCTGGGGGAGGGCAATTCACCCCTCCACTTT.